The 8 T cell receptor beta chains in this list originate from one sample, sequenced in a study of T cells after yellow fever vaccination. TCRdb reprocessed the 5' RACE reads via MiXCR and lists one record per CDR3 protein. The data show 350,000 to 450,000 distinct CDR3 sequences, with under 7.5% seen just once and over 12% held by the top ten. The starting material was PBMCs, obtained 5 days after the yellow fever booster vaccination. Receptor source: a man in his thirties or forties who received the YFV17D yellow fever vaccine.

In its sample, this clonotype was seen many times. The chain employs TRBV7-6 and TRBJ2-7; TRBD1 matches at 10 bases. Germline CDR1 SGHVS, CDR2 FNYEAQ. CDR3 length: 14 amino acids. The junction had 4 bases not matched to a gene; V was cut back by 1 base and J by 7 bases. CDR3 in amino acids: CASSLDDRGREQYF. CDR3 coding DNA: TGTGCCAGCAGCTTAGATGACAGGGGGCGGGAGCAGTACTTC. The complete variable domain, with remaining parts taken from reference TRBV7-6 and TRBJ2-7, reads GAGVSQSPRYKVTKRGQDVALRCDPISGHVSLYWYRQALGQGPEFLTYFNYEAQQDKSGLPNDRFSAERPEGSISTLTIQRTEQRDSAMYRCASSLDDRGREQYFGPGTRLTVT.

The chain employs TRBV7-2 and TRBJ1-6; TRBD1 is a possible D gene (5 bases). This CDR3 has 15 residues. The V and J ends lost 0 bases and 11 bases respectively, with 14 bases between them. Germline V lookup: CDR1 SGHTA, CDR2 FQGNSA. This chain's CDR3 is CASSLAPGGAAPLHF. CDR3 DNA: TGTGCCAGCAGCTTAGCTCCCGGGGGAGCCGCACCCCTCCACTTT.

This clonotype was observed many times. This chain connects TRBV5-1 to TRBJ2-2; D perhaps matches TRBD2 (6 bases). V lost 0 bases and J lost 0, with 9 bases in between. Per germline, CDR1 SGHRS and CDR2 YFSETQ. CDR3 size: 16 residues. For the CDR3, the DNA is TGCGCCAGCAGCTTGGGGGTAGCGGCGAACACCGGGGAGCTGTTTTTT. Its protein is CASSLGVAANTGELFF.

The V call is TRBV7-2, the J call TRBJ1-4, with D hard to call. The CDR3 has 12 amino acids. Trimming pared 5 bases from V and 8 bases from J, leaving 9 bases between. From germline, CDR1 is SGHTA and CDR2 FQGNSA. In DNA, the CDR3 is TGTGCCAGCAGCCGGGTGGGGGAAAAACTGTTTTTT. It translates to CASSRVGEKLFF.

Only a few counts were recorded for this clonotype. The J gene is TRBJ2-3, the V gene TRBV7-7, with TRBD2 matching over 12 bases. The J segment lost 3 bases and the V segment lost 5 bases, leaving 9 bases of the junction unmatched. Germline V gene sequence: CDR1 SSHAT, CDR2 FNYEAQ (reference sequence). The CDR3 has 17 residues. CDR3 in amino acids: CASSPTLGTSGTDTQYF. The CDR3 nucleotides read TGTGCCAGCAGCCCCACCCTGGGGACTAGCGGGACAGATACGCAGTATTTT.

V is TRBV12-3 or TRBV12-4 and J is TRBJ2-6, with a possible D match to TRBD2 (7 bases). The CDR3 is 16 residues long. V lost 7 bases and J 2 bases, leaving 15 bases between the germline ends. The CDR3 spells CASTLGGAAGANVLTF. The CDR3 nucleotides read TGTGCCAGCACCTTAGGGGGGGCTGCTGGGGCCAACGTCCTGACTTTC.

The gene calls are TRBV5-5 and TRBJ2-7; maybe TRBD1 (6 bases). Per germline, CDR1 SGHKS and CDR2 YYEKEE (reference sequence). Trimming cost V 4 bases and J 1 base, with 12 bases left between them. CDR3 length equals 14 residues. CDR3 region: CASSPKGTSYEQYF. The CDR3 DNA reads TGTGCCAGCAGCCCAAAGGGGACATCCTACGAGCAGTACTTC.

There are many counts of this clonotype. The V and J genes are TRBV5-1 and TRBJ2-7; tentatively, D is TRBD1 or TRBD2 (5 bases each). In germline, CDR1 is SGHRS, CDR2 YFSETQ. Trimming took 5 bases from V and 6 from J, leaving 12 bases between them. The CDR3 length is 12 residues. CDR3 bases: TGCGCCAGCAGACTTGAGGGGACCGAGCAGTACTTC. Protein: CASRLEGTEQYF.